This TCR beta chain was identified in a study of T cells in Graves' hyperthyroidism and ophthalmopathy. Clinical Activity Scores of at least 3, NOSPECS grades of at least 4 and durations under 3 months characterized ophthalmopathy patients. Amplified TCR beta CDR3 regions came from RNA transcripts. RT-PCR in the first round (using the HTBI primer set) targeted the TCR CDR3. TCRdb itself ran the multiplex PCR reads through MiXCR, one entry per CDR3 protein. The table lists approximately 330,000 distinct CDR3 sequences, roughly 13% of them singletons. The CDR3 extends over 13 amino acids. Per the germline V gene, CDR1 is DFQATT and CDR2 is SNEGSKA (reference sequence). The V end was cut by 6 bases, the J end by 7 bases, with 13 bases between.

The chain joins TRBV20-1 to TRBJ1-6; D ambiguous. The sample taken for sequencing was blood. The origin of this receptor is a middle-aged woman with Graves' ophthalmopathy. This chain's CDR3 is CSATLDPNSPLHF. The CDR3 region has the DNA TGCAGTGCAACCCTGGACCCCAATTCACCCCTCCACTTT.